Shown below are 17 T cell receptor beta chains from a single sample sequenced in a study of T cells in localized non-small cell lung cancer (dated by TCRdb to 2020 to 2021). Library preparation employed the immunoSEQ multiplex PCR assay. What TCRdb holds here is the immuneACCESS table cut down to in-frame rearrangements. Part of the clones is not present; checked against another copy, under half of the missing clones reflect an unresolved V gene, and the others are unexplained. Here the sample has more than 25,000 clones; approximately 90% occur a single time. Clones ranked in the top ten supply 13% of the sample. Sequencing used peripheral blood, obtained before any cancer treatment. These receptors all stem from a female donor over 55 with stage III squamous cell lung carcinoma.

The chain is built from TRBV15 and TRBJ2-1; D remains unclear. The CDR3 consists of 13 residues. V was trimmed by 7 bases and J by 0 bases, leaving 7 bases between them. In germline, CDR1 is LNHNV, CDR2 YYDKDF (reference sequence). The CDR3, as DNA: TGTGCCACCAACAGTTACTCCTACAATGAGCAGTTCTTC. It yields the protein CATNSYSYNEQFF.

V usage is TRBV5-1 and J usage is TRBJ2-1; 10 positions match TRBD2. V was clipped by 4 bases and J by 1 base; unmatched bases: 8. CDR1 is SGHRS, CDR2 YFSETQ, per germline. This CDR3 contains 17 residues. Here the CDR3 DNA reads TGCGCCAGCAGCGGCGGGCTAGCGGGAGTATCCTACAATGAGCAGTTCTTC. Encoded protein: CASSGGLAGVSYNEQFF.

This clone is labeled medium-sized. This chain joins TRBV10-3 and TRBJ2-1, with 10 positions matching TRBD1. Germline-derived CDR1 and CDR2 are ENHRY and SYGVKD. This CDR3 has 15 amino acids. Unmatched junction bases numbered 7, after V lost 5 bases and J lost 6 bases. The CDR3 is CAISLTGGVGNEQFF. CDR3 nucleotides: TGTGCCATCAGTCTGACAGGGGGCGTAGGCAATGAGCAGTTCTTC.

The chain links TRBV7-2 to TRBJ1-5, with D unresolved. Trimming removed 5 bases from V and 4 bases from J, with 9 bases in between. This CDR3 region has 13 residues. Germline CDR1 SGHTA, CDR2 FQGNSA. Here the CDR3 reads CASSAVANQPQHF. CDR3 DNA sequence: TGTGCCAGCAGCGCAGTAGCAAATCAGCCCCAGCATTTT.

This chain uses TRBV5-4 with TRBJ2-2; 8 bases map to TRBD2. The germline gives CDR1 SGHNT, CDR2 YYREEE (reference sequence). CDR3 length equals 16 residues. The J segment lost 6 bases and the V segment lost 4 bases, leaving 11 bases of the junction unmatched. The CDR3 nucleotides read TGTGCCAGCAGCCTCTACTTCGGGGGGGCCGCCGGGGAGCTGTTTTTT. It yields the protein CASSLYFGGAAGELFF.

The genes are TRBV19 and TRBJ2-1, with TRBD2 identical over 11 bases. The germline V gene has CDR1 LNHDA and CDR2 SQIVND (reference sequence). V shed 5 bases and J 2 bases; nucleotides not matched to a gene: 5. The CDR3 loop spans 16 amino acids. The CDR3 nucleotides are TGTGCCAGTAGTCTCTTACTAGCGGGGGCCTACAATGAGCAGTTCTTC. Protein product: CASSLLLAGAYNEQFF.

This chain connects TRBV5-1 to TRBJ2-1, with D perhaps TRBD1 (6 bases). The germline V and J ends were trimmed by 0 bases and 6 bases, with 10 bases remaining between them. CDR1 and CDR2 (germline): SGHRS, YFSETQ. The CDR3 is 14 amino acids. Here the CDR3 reads CASSLDAGANEQFF. CDR3 DNA: TGCGCCAGCAGCTTGGACGCAGGGGCCAATGAGCAGTTCTTC.

The V and J genes are TRBV15 and TRBJ2-2; D is uncertain. Trimming took 9 bases from V and 4 from J, leaving 12 bases between them. CDR3 size: 13 residues. Germline loops: CDR1 LNHNV, CDR2 YYDKDF (reference sequence). The CDR3 bases are TGTGCCACGTACCGAGTGGGCACCGGGGAGCTGTTTTTT. It yields the protein CATYRVGTGELFF.

The chain joins TRBV29-1 to TRBJ2-5; TRBD1 matches 11 bases. Germline assignment: CDR1 SQVTM and CDR2 ANQGSEA. The CDR3 loop spans 15 amino acids. The junction had 5 bases not matched to a gene; V was cut back by 1 base and J by 4 bases. The DNA of the CDR3 is TGCAGCGTTGAAGTAGGACAGGGGGCAGGAGAGACCCAGTACTTC. Translation: CSVEVGQGAGETQYF.

This chain connects TRBV7-9 to TRBJ2-5; the match to TRBD2 covers 11 bases. Germline CDR1 is SEHNR and CDR2 is FQNEAQ (reference sequence). V gave up 5 bases and J gave up 2 bases; unmatched junction bases: 7. The CDR3 is 16 residues long. Here the CDR3 reads CASSPAGTSGQETQYF. The DNA for the CDR3 is TGTGCCAGCAGCCCTGCCGGGACTAGCGGACAAGAGACCCAGTACTTC.

The chain uses TRBV12-5 and TRBJ1-1; D is possibly TRBD1 (5 bases). Germline-derived CDR1 and CDR2 are LGHNT and FRNRAP. The CDR3 covers 13 residues. V gave up 6 bases and J gave up 10 bases, with 18 bases separating them. The CDR3 region has the DNA TGTGCTAGTGGCCCAGGGAGTGCAACGGGAGCTTTCTTT. This translates into CASGPGSATGAFF.

V and J are TRBV6-6 and TRBJ2-7, with D uncertain. The CDR3 spans 12 residues. Germline values: CDR1 MNHNY, CDR2 SVGAGI (reference sequence). With 5 bases removed from V and 7 bases from J, the gap between germline ends came to 12 bases. The CDR3 nucleotides read TGTGCCAGCAGTCCCTCCCCCCTAGAGCAGTACTTC. Translating gives CASSPSPLEQYF.

The J gene is TRBJ2-2, the V gene TRBV4-3, with 7 bases lining up with TRBD2. From germline, CDR1 is LGHNA and CDR2 YSLEER. V lost 0 bases to trimming and J lost 0 bases; unmatched junction nucleotides: 10. The CDR3 spans 19 residues. CDR3 DNA sequence: TGCGCCAGCAGCCAAGAGGGGCGGCGGGGGAGTTCGAACACCGGGGAGCTGTTTTTT. Translation gives CASSQEGRRGSSNTGELFF.

J is TRBJ2-7 and V is TRBV18; a possible D gene is TRBD2 (6 bases). The germline gives CDR1 KGHSH, CDR2 LQKENI. This CDR3 has 14 amino acids. V was clipped by 5 bases and J by 3 bases, with 14 bases between them. The CDR3 coding sequence is TGTGCCAGCTCAGACGGAGGGATGGGCTACGAGCAGTACTTC. This codes for CASSDGGMGYEQYF.

This chain connects TRBV6-7 to TRBJ1-3; D might be TRBD1 (6 bases). TRBV6-7 is an ORF, with its function uncertain. The CDR3 is 15 amino acids. Trimming cost V 6 bases and J 4 bases, with 16 bases left between them. The CDR3 protein is CASRRLQGHGNTIYF. CDR3 DNA sequence: TGTGCCAGCAGACGATTACAGGGTCACGGAAACACCATATATTTT.

The chain recombines TRBV5-1 with TRBJ2-1, with 9 bases matching TRBD2. Trimming cost V 2 bases and J 1 base; bases outside gene matches: 10. The CDR3 loop spans 18 amino acids. The germline V gene encodes CDR1 SGHRS and CDR2 YFSETQ. In DNA form, the CDR3 reads TGCGCCAGCAGCTTCCTGGGCACGGCGGGAGGGTCCTACAATGAGCAGTTCTTC. This gives the protein CASSFLGTAGGSYNEQFF.

The chain couples TRBV19 to TRBJ2-7; the match to TRBD1 covers 8 bases. The length of the CDR3 is 14 residues. Germline values: CDR1 LNHDA, CDR2 SQIVND (reference sequence). V was clipped by 5 bases and J by 3 bases; unmatched bases: 6. CDR3 nucleotides: TGTGCCAGTAGTTATTCGACAGGGGACTACGAGCAGTACTTC. The encoded protein is CASSYSTGDYEQYF.